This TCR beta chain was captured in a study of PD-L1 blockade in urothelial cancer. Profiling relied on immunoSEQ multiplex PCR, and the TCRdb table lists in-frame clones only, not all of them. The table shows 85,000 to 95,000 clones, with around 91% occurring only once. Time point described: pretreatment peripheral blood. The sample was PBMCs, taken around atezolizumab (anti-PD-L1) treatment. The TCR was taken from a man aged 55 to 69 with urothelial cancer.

The CDR3 is CASSVAGGYQETQYF. The CDR3 DNA is TGTGCCAGCAGCGTAGCGGGAGGGTACCAAGAGACCCAGTACTTC. The V gene is TRBV9, the J gene TRBJ2-5; the match to TRBD2 covers 8 bases. CDR1 SGDLS and CDR2 YYNGEE come from the germline V gene. V was clipped by 0 bases and J by 0 bases; unmatched bases: 1. The CDR3 extends over 15 amino acids.